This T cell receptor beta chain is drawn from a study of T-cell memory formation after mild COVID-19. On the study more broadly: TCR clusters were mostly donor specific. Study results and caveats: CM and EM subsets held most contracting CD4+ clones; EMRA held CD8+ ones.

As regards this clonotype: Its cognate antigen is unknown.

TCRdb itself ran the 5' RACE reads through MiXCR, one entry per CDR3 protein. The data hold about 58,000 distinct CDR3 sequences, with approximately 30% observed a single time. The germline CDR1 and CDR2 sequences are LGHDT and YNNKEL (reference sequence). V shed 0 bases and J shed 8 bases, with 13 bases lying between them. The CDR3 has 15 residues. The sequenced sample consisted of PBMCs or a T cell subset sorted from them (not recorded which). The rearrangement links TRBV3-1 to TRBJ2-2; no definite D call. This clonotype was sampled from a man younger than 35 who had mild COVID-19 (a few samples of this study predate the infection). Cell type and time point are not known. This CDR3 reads CASSQESRVKGELFF. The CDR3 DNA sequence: TGTGCCAGCAGCCAAGAAAGCCGCGTAAAAGGGGAGCTGTTTTTT.